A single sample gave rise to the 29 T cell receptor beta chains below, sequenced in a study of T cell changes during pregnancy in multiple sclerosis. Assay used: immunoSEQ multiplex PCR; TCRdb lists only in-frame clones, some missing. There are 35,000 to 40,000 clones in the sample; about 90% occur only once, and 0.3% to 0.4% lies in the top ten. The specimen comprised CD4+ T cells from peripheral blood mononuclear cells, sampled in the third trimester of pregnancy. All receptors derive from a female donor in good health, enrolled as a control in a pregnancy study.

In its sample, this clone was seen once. CDR3 nucleotide sequence: TGTGCCAGCAGTCGGGAGCGTTCGTACAATGAGCAGTTCTTC. This codes for CASSRERSYNEQFF. The rearrangement uses TRBV6-6 and TRBJ2-1, with D possibly matching TRBD2 (6 bases). The ends were cut back, 5 bases at V and 4 bases at J, with 12 bases in the middle. Germline-derived CDR1 and CDR2 are MNHNY and SVGAGI (reference sequence). This CDR3 spans 14 amino acids.

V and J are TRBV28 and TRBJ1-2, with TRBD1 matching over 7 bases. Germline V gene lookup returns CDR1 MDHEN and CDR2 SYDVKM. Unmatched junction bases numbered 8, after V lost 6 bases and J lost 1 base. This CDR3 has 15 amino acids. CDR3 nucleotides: TGTGCCAGCAGCTCGGGACAGCCGAATAACTATGGCTACACCTTC. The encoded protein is CASSSGQPNNYGYTF.

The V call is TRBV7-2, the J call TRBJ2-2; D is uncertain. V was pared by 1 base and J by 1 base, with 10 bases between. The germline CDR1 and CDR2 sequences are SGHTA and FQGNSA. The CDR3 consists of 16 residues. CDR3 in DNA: TGTGCCAGCAGCTTAGTTAGCTTGGGGAACACCGGGGAGCTGTTTTTT. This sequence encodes CASSLVSLGNTGELFF.

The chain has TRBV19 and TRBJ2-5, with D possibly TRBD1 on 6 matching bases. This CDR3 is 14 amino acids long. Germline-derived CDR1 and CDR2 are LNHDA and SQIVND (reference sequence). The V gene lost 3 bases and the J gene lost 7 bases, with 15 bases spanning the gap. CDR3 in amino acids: CASSIEGPRGTQYF. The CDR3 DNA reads TGTGCCAGTAGTATTGAGGGCCCCAGGGGGACCCAGTACTTC.

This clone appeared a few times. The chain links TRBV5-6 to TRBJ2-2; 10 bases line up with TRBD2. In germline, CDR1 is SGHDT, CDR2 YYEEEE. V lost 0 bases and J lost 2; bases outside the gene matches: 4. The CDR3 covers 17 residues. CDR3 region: CASSLATSGDNTGELFF. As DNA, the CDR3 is TGTGCCAGCAGCTTGGCCACTAGCGGGGACAACACCGGGGAGCTGTTTTTT.

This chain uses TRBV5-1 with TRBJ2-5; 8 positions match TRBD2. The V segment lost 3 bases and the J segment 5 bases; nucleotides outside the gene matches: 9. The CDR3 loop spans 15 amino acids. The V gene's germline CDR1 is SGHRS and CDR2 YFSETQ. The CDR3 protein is CASSSLTGGPETQYF. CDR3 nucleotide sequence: TGCGCCAGCAGCTCCTTAACGGGGGGGCCGGAGACCCAGTACTTC.

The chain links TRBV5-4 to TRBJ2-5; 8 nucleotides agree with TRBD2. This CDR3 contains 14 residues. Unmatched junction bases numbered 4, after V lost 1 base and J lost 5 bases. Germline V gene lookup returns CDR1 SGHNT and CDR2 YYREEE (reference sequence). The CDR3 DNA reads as TGTGCCAGCAGCTTGACGCAGCGGGAGGAGACCCAGTACTTC. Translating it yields CASSLTQREETQYF.

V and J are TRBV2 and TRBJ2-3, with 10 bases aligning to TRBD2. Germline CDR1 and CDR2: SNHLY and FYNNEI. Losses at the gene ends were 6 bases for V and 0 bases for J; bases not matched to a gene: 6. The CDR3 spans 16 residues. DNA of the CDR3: TGTGCCAGCAGGAGCAGGACTAGCGGAAGCACAGATACGCAGTATTTT. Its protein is CASRSRTSGSTDTQYF. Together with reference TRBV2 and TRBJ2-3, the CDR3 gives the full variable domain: EPEVTQTPSHQVTQMGQEVILRCVPISNHLYFYWYRQILGQKVEFLVSFYNNEISEKSEIFDDQFSVERPDGSNFTLKIRSTKLEDSAMYFCASRSRTSGSTDTQYFGPGTRLTVL.

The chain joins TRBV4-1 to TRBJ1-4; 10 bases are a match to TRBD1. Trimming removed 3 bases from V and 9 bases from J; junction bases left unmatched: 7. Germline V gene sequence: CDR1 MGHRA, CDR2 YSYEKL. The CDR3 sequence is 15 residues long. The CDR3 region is CASSHPGTGAQKLFF. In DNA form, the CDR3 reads TGCGCCAGCAGCCACCCCGGGACAGGGGCCCAAAAACTGTTTTTT.

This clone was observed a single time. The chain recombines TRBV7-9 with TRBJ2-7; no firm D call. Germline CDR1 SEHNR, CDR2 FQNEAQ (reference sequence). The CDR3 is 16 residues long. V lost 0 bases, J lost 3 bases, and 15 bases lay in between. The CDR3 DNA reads TGTGCCAGCAGCTTAGCGCGAGGAAGGCGATACTACGAGCAGTACTTC. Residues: CASSLARGRRYYEQYF.

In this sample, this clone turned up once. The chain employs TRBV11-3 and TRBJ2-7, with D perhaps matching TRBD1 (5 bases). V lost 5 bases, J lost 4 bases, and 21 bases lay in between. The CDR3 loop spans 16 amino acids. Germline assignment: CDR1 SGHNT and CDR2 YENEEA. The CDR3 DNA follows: TGTGCCAGCAGCATGACTTTTGGGGCGGAAGGATACGAGCAGTACTTC. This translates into CASSMTFGAEGYEQYF.

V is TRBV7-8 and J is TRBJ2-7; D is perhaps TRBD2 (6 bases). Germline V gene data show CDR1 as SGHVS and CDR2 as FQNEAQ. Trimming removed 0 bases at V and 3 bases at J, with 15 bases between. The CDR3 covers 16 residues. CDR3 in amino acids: CASSLAHSLAYYEQYF. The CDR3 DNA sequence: TGTGCCAGCAGCTTAGCCCACTCACTAGCCTACTACGAGCAGTACTTC.

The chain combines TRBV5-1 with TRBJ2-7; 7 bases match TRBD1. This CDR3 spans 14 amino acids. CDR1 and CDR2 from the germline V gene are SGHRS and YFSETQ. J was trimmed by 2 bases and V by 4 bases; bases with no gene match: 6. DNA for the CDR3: TGCGCCAGCAGCCTCAGGGGGTCAGCCTACGAGCAGTACTTC. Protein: CASSLRGSAYEQYF.

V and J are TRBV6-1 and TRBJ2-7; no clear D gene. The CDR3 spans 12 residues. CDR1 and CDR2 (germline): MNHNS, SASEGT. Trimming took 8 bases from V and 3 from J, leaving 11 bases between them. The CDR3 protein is CASRSTYYEQYF. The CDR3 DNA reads TGTGCCAGCCGGTCAACTTACTACGAGCAGTACTTC.

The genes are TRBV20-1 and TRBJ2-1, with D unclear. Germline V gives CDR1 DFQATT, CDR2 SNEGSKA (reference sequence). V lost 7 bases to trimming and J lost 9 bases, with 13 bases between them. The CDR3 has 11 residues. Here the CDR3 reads CSVGQHGEQFF. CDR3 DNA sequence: TGCAGTGTTGGGCAACATGGTGAGCAGTTCTTC.

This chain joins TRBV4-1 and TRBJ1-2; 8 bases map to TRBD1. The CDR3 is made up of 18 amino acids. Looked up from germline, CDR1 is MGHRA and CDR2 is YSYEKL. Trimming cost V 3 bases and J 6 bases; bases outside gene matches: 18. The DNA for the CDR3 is TGCGCCAGCAGCCAGCCCGGACAGGGAAAGGGATTTAAGCATGGCTACACCTTC. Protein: CASSQPGQGKGFKHGYTF.

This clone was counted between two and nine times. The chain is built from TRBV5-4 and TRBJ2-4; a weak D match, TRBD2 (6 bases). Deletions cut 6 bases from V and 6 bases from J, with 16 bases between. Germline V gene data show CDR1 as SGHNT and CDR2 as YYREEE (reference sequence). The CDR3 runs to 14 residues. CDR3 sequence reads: CASTVNSGGNIQYF. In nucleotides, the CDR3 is TGTGCCAGCACCGTAAATAGCGGTGGAAACATTCAGTACTTC.

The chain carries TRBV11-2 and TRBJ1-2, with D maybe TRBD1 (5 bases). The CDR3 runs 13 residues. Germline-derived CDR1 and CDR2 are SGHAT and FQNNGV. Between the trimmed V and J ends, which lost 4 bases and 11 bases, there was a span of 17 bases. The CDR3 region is CASSSFMGGVYTF. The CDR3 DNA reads TGTGCCAGCAGCTCATTTATGGGGGGGGTTTACACCTTC.

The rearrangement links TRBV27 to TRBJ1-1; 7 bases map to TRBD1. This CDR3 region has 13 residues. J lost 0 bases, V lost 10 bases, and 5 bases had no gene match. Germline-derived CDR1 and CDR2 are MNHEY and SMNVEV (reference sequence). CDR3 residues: CATADRLNTEAFF. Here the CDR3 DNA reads TGTGCCACCGCGGACAGGCTGAACACTGAAGCTTTCTTT.

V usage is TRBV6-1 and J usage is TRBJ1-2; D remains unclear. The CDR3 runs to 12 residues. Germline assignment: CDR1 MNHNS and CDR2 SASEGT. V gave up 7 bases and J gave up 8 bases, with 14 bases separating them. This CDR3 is CASKEVAGGYTF. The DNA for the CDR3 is TGTGCCAGCAAGGAGGTTGCGGGGGGCTACACCTTC.

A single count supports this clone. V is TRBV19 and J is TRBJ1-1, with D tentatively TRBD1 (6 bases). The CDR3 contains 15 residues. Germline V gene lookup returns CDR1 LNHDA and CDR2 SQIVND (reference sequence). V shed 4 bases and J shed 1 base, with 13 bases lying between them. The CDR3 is CASSTQRTANTEAFF. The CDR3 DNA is TGTGCCAGTAGTACCCAGAGGACAGCGAACACTGAAGCTTTCTTT.

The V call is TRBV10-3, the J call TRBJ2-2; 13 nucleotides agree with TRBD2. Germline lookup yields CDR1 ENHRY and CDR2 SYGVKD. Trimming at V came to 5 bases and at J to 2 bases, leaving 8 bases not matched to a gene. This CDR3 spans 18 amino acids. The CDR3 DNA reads TGTGCCATCAGTTCTCCACTAGCGGGAGGGCCCAACACCGGGGAGCTGTTTTTT. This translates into CAISSPLAGGPNTGELFF.

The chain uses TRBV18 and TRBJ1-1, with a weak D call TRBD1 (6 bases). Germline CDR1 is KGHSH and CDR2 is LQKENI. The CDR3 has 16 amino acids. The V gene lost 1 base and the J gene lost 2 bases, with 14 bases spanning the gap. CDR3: CASSPLDSPGNTEAFF. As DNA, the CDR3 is TGTGCCAGCTCACCACTGGACAGTCCGGGTAACACTGAAGCTTTCTTT. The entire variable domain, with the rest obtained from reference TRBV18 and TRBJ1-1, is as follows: NAGVMQNPRHLVRRRGQEARLRCSPMKGHSHVYWYRQLPEEGLKFMVYLQKENIIDESGMPKERFSAEFPKEGPSILRIQQVVRGDSAAYFCASSPLDSPGNTEAFFGQGTRLTVV.

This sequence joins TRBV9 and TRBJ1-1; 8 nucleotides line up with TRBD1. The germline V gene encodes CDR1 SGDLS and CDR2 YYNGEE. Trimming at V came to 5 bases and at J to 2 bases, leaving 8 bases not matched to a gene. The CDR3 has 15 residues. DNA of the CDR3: TGTGCCAGCAGTAAGACAGGGGACCTAAACACTGAAGCTTTCTTT. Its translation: CASSKTGDLNTEAFF.

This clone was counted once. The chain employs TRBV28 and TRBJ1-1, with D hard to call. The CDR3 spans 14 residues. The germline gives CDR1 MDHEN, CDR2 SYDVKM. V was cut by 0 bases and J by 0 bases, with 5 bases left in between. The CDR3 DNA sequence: TGTGCCAGCAGTTTATGGTCCATGAACACTGAAGCTTTCTTT. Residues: CASSLWSMNTEAFF.

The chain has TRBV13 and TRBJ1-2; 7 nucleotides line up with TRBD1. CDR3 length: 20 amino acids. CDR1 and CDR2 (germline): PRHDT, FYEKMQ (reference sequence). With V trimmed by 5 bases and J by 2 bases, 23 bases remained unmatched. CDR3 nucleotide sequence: TGTGCCAGCAGCCCGGAGGGGGCAGGGCGAACCCTTACTATAAACTATGGCTACACCTTC. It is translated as CASSPEGAGRTLTINYGYTF.

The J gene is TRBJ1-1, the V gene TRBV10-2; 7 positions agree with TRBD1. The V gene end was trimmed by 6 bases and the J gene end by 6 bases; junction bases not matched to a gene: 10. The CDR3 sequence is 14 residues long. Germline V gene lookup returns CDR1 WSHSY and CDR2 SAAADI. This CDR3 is CASSTQGLVPEAFF. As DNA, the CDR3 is TGCGCCAGCAGCACACAGGGGTTAGTACCTGAAGCTTTCTTT.

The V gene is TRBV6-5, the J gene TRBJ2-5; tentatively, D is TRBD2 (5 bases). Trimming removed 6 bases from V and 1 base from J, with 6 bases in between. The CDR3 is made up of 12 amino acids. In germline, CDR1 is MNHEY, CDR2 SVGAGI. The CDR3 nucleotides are TGTGCCAGCAGGGGAGTCCAAGAGACCCAGTACTTC. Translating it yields CASRGVQETQYF.

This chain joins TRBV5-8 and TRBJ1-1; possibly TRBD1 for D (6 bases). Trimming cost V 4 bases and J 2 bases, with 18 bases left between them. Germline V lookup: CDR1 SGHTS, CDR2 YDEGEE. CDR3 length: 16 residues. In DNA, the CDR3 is TGTGCCAGCAGCCTTTACAGGGTGCTTTACAACACTGAAGCTTTCTTT. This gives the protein CASSLYRVLYNTEAFF.